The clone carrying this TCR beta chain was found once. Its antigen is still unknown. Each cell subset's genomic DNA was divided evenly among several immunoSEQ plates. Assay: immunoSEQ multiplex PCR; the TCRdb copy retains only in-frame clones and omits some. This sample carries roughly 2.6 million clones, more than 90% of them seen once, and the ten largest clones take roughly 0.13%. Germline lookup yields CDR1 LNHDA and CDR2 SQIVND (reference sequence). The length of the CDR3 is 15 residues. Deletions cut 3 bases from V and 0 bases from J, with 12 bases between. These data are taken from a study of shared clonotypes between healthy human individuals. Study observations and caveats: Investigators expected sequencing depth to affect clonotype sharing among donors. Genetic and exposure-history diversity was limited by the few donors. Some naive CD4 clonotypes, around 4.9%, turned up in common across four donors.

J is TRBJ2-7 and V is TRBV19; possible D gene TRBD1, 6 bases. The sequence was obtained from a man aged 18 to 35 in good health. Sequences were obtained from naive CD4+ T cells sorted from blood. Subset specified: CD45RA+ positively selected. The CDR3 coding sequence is TGTGCCAGTAGTATTCAGGGGTCCGACTCCTACGAGCAGTACTTC. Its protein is CASSIQGSDSYEQYF.